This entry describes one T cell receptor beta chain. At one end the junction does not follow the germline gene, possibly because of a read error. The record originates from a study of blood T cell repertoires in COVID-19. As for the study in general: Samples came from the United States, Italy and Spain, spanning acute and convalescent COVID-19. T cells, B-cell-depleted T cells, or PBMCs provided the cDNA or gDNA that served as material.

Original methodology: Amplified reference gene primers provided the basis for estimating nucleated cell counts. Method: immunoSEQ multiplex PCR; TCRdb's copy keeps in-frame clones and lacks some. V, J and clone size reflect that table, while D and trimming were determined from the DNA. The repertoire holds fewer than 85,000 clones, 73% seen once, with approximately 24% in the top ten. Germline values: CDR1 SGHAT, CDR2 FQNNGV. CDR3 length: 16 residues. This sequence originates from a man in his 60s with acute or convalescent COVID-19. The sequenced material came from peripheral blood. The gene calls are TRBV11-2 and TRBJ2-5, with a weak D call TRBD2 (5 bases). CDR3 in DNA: TGTGCCAGCAGCCGGACTGGTCGCCCAACGCAAGAGATCCAGTACTTC. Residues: CASSRTGRPTQEIQYF.